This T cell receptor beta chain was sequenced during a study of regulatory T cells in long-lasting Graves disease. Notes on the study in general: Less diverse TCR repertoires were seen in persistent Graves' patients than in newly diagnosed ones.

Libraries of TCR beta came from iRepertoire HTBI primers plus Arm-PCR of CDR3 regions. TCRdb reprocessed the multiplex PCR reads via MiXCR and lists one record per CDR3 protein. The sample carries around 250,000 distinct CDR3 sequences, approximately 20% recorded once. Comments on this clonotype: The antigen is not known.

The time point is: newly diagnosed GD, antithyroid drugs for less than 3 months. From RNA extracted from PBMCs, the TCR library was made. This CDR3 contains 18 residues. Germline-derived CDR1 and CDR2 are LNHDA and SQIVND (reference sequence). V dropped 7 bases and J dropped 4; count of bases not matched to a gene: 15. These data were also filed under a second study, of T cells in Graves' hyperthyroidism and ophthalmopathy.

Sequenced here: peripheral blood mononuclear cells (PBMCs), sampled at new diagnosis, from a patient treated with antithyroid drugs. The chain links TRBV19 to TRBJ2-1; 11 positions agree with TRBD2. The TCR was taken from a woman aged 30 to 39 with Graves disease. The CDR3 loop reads CASKRTRQLAGEYNEQFF. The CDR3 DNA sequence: TGTGCCAGTAAACGGACGCGGCAACTAGCGGGGGAATACAATGAGCAGTTCTTC.